These 9 T cell receptor beta chains came from one sample sequenced in a study of control samples from healthy donors and cancer patients. TCRdb's copy holds only in-frame clones and misses some; the assay was immunoSEQ multiplex PCR. The sample records fewer than 150,000 clones, under 95% being singletons. The sample consisted of blood. The origin of the receptors is a man younger than 35 in good health.

The chain uses TRBV5-4 and TRBJ1-2; no clear D gene. Trimming removed 0 bases from V and 8 bases from J, with 8 bases in between. The CDR3 is 12 residues long. The germline gives CDR1 SGHNT, CDR2 YYREEE (reference sequence). CDR3 amino acids: CASSLDIGGYTF. DNA for the CDR3: TGTGCCAGCAGCTTGGATATAGGAGGCTACACCTTC.

The chain links TRBV7-9 to TRBJ1-2; 7 bases are a match to TRBD1. Germline V gene data show CDR1 as SEHNR and CDR2 as FQNEAQ (reference sequence). This CDR3 spans 14 amino acids. The V segment lost 1 base and the J segment 4 bases; nucleotides outside the gene matches: 3. CDR3 residues: CASSLGGQLYGYTF. The CDR3 nucleotides read TGTGCCAGCAGCTTAGGGGGACAGCTCTATGGCTACACCTTC.

This chain links TRBV5-4 with TRBJ2-3; D unresolved. Trimming took off 0 bases at V and 0 bases at J, with 5 bases between the two ends. Germline V CDR1 and CDR2: SGHNT, YYREEE (reference sequence). The CDR3 has 14 residues. This chain's CDR3 is CASSLESSTDTQYF. In nucleotides, the CDR3 is TGTGCCAGCAGCTTGGAGTCTAGCACAGATACGCAGTATTTT.

The count of this clone is one. The chain couples TRBV5-5 to TRBJ1-2; D remains unclear. CDR3 size: 14 residues. Trimming stripped 6 bases from V and 1 base from J, with 13 bases between. Germline-derived CDR1 and CDR2 are SGHKS and YYEKEE (reference sequence). The DNA of the CDR3 is TGTGCCAGCACCAAGGGTGGGATTAACTATGGCTACACCTTC. Amino acid sequence: CASTKGGINYGYTF.

The rearrangement uses TRBV11-2 and TRBJ2-3; perhaps TRBD1 as D (5 bases). The CDR3 contains 16 residues. Between the trimmed V and J ends, which lost 1 base and 6 bases, there was a span of 17 bases. Germline V CDR1 and CDR2: SGHAT, FQNNGV. The CDR3 coding sequence is TGTGCCAGCAGCTTAGCGACTCCCAGGGTCCGGGATACGCAGTATTTT. Its protein is CASSLATPRVRDTQYF.

The chain has TRBV5-1 and TRBJ1-2, with 8 positions matching TRBD1. This CDR3 comprises 15 residues. Germline V gene lookup returns CDR1 SGHRS and CDR2 YFSETQ. The V and J ends lost 7 bases and 4 bases, in that order; junction bases with no gene match: 12. The CDR3 reads CASGDRPKPSYGYTF. The CDR3 nucleotides are TGCGCCAGCGGGGACAGGCCAAAGCCTAGCTATGGCTACACCTTC. Based on the CDR3 plus reference TRBV5-1 and TRBJ1-2, the full variable domain is KAGVTQTPRYLIKTRGQQVTLSCSPISGHRSVSWYQQTPGQGLQFLFEYFSETQRNKGNFPGRFSGRQFSNSRSEMNVSTLELGDSALYLCASGDRPKPSYGYTFGSGTRLTVV.

The chain couples TRBV11-3 to TRBJ2-1, with 11 positions matching TRBD2. J lost 5 bases, V lost 4 bases, and 1 base had no gene match. The CDR3 is 14 amino acids. In germline, CDR1 is SGHNT, CDR2 YENEEA. The CDR3 here is CASSSGLADNEQFF. As DNA, the CDR3 is TGTGCCAGCAGCTCGGGACTAGCGGACAATGAGCAGTTCTTC.

This chain's CDR3 is CASSPGTVYGYTF. CDR3 DNA: TGTGCCAGCAGCCCAGGGACGGTCTATGGCTACACCTTC. The chain has TRBV7-3 and TRBJ1-2; D is possibly TRBD1 (5 bases). V was pared by 5 bases and J by 4 bases, with 11 bases between. Per germline, CDR1 SGHTA and CDR2 FQGTGA. The CDR3 has 13 amino acids.

This sequence joins TRBV11-2 and TRBJ1-1; 8 bases fit TRBD1. Germline CDR1 and CDR2: SGHAT and FQNNGV. Trimming at V came to 5 bases and at J to 1 base, leaving 6 bases not matched to a gene. The CDR3 runs 15 residues. The CDR3 region is CASSPQGQANTEAFF. CDR3 bases: TGTGCCAGCAGCCCACAGGGACAGGCGAACACTGAAGCTTTCTTT.